Presented here are 17 T cell receptor beta chains from one specimen sequenced in a study of cytomegalovirus exposure and HLA in healthy donors. Use of 60 Vbeta and 13 Jbeta primers characterized the PCR. Generated by immunoSEQ multiplex PCR, the TCRdb table keeps only in-frame clones and is missing some. The data contain over 35,000 clones, 64% of them singletons. Sequenced material: PBMCs. The origin of the receptors is a human donor in good health.

The chain couples TRBV19 to TRBJ2-1; D gene unclear. The CDR3 sequence is 13 residues long. V lost 6 bases to trimming and J lost 7 bases, with 13 bases between them. Germline V gene data show CDR1 as LNHDA and CDR2 as SQIVND (reference sequence). CDR3 sequence (DNA): TGTGCCAGTAGGAGCTCCTCCAAGAATGAGCAGTTCTTC. Protein: CASRSSSKNEQFF.

J is TRBJ2-3 and V is TRBV7-2, with D hard to call. Germline V lookup: CDR1 SGHTA, CDR2 FQGNSA. Deletions cut 3 bases from V and 9 bases from J, with 16 bases between. CDR3 length: 14 residues. The CDR3 bases are TGTGCCAGCAGCTTTTTTGGTAGACTTGGGACGCAGTATTTT. This sequence encodes CASSFFGRLGTQYF. The full variable domain, with the rest looked up from reference TRBV7-2 and TRBJ2-3, is GAGVSQSPSNKVTEKGKDVELRCDPISGHTALYWYRQSLGQGLEFLIYFQGNSAPDKSGLPSDRFSAERTGGSVSTLTIQRTQQEDSAVYLCASSFFGRLGTQYFGPGTRLTVL.

This chain links TRBV5-1 with TRBJ1-2, with D possibly TRBD1 on 5 matching bases. Germline V gene data show CDR1 as SGHRS and CDR2 as YFSETQ. The CDR3 extends over 12 amino acids. V was shortened by 0 bases and J by 7 bases, with 7 bases between the two germline ends. The CDR3 DNA is TGCGCCAGCAGCTTGGAAGGGGCTGGCTACACCTTC. This codes for CASSLEGAGYTF.

CDR3 protein: CASSQVGQLTGSPLHF. DNA for the CDR3: TGCGCCAGCAGCCAAGTGGGACAGTTAACAGGTTCACCCCTCCACTTT. The chain carries TRBV4-1 and TRBJ1-6; TRBD1 aligns across 7 bases. The CDR3 is 16 residues long. V was clipped by 1 base and J by 9 bases; unmatched bases: 9. The germline V gene has CDR1 MGHRA and CDR2 YSYEKL.

The rearrangement uses TRBV6-5 and TRBJ1-4, with D unresolved. Per germline, CDR1 MNHEY and CDR2 SVGAGI. The CDR3 spans 14 residues. V lost 6 bases and J 0 bases, leaving 8 bases between the germline ends. This CDR3 reads CASSYTATNEKLFF. The CDR3 DNA follows: TGTGCCAGCAGCTACACTGCAACTAATGAAAAACTGTTTTTT.

This clone was detected only once. The V call is TRBV2, the J call TRBJ1-2; D call uncertain. Between the trimmed V and J ends, which lost 0 bases and 3 bases, there was a span of 11 bases. Looked up from germline, CDR1 is SNHLY and CDR2 is FYNNEI. The CDR3 has 15 amino acids. The CDR3 protein is CASSEASGRHYGYTF. The CDR3 region has the DNA TGTGCCAGCAGTGAAGCGTCAGGTCGTCACTATGGCTACACCTTC.

The chain recombines TRBV5-4 with TRBJ1-6; D remains ambiguous. The CDR3 has 14 amino acids. Germline CDR1 is SGHNT and CDR2 is YYREEE (reference sequence). V was clipped by 6 bases and J by 6 bases, with 13 bases between them. In DNA form, the CDR3 reads TGTGCCAGCACCCTTGAACTCGGTAATTCACCCCTCCACTTT. Protein product: CASTLELGNSPLHF.

The rearrangement joins TRBV29-1 to TRBJ2-5; D perhaps matches TRBD2 (6 bases). This CDR3 region has 14 residues. Between the trimmed V and J ends, which lost 8 bases and 2 bases, there was a span of 18 bases. CDR1 and CDR2 from the germline V gene are SQVTM and ANQGSEA. CDR3 DNA sequence: TGCAGCATTACCCTCGGGACTTCACAAGAGACCCAGTACTTC. It encodes CSITLGTSQETQYF.

This rearrangement joins TRBV5-1 to TRBJ2-1, with 10 bases matching TRBD2. V trimming: 4 bases; J trimming: 3 bases; junction bases outside the gene matches: 4. Germline loops: CDR1 SGHRS, CDR2 YFSETQ. The CDR3 runs to 15 residues. The CDR3 nucleotides are TGCGCCAGCAGCCCGGGACTAGCGAACTACAATGAGCAGTTCTTC. Protein product: CASSPGLANYNEQFF.

V usage is TRBV7-9 and J usage is TRBJ2-1, with 7 nucleotides matching TRBD1. This CDR3 has 17 amino acids. V was pared by 1 base and J by 1 base, with 7 bases of the junction left unmatched. Germline loops: CDR1 SEHNR, CDR2 FQNEAQ (reference sequence). The CDR3 region has the DNA TGTGCCAGCAGCTTAGTTGTGGTGACAGGGTCCTACAATGAGCAGTTCTTC. Translating gives CASSLVVVTGSYNEQFF.

The chain employs TRBV6-6 and TRBJ2-7; TRBD2 is a possible D gene (5 bases). Trimming shortened V by 0 bases and J by 6 bases, and 6 bases separated the two germline ends. Germline V gene lookup returns CDR1 MNHNY and CDR2 SVGAGI (reference sequence). The CDR3 has 12 residues. The CDR3 nucleotides read TGTGCCAGCAGTTACTCCGGGGTCGAGCAGTACTTC. Protein product: CASSYSGVEQYF.

The J gene is TRBJ2-7, the V gene TRBV18, with 12 bases matching TRBD2. Germline V CDR1 and CDR2: KGHSH, LQKENI. V lost 4 bases and J lost 4; bases outside the gene matches: 5. The CDR3 has 15 residues. CDR3 sequence: CASSLGLAGTYEQYF. CDR3 nucleotides: TGTGCCAGCTCACTTGGACTAGCGGGGACTTACGAGCAGTACTTC. Full variable domain (outside the CDR3, taken from reference TRBV18 and TRBJ2-7): NAGVMQNPRHLVRRRGQEARLRCSPMKGHSHVYWYRQLPEEGLKFMVYLQKENIIDESGMPKERFSAEFPKEGPSILRIQQVVRGDSAAYFCASSLGLAGTYEQYFGPGTRLTVT.

This clone turned up a few times. CDR3 DNA: TGTGCCAGCAGCTTAAGCGCTAGCGGGGGATTAAATACGCAGTATTTT. Amino acid sequence: CASSLSASGGLNTQYF. The rearrangement links TRBV11-2 to TRBJ2-3; 10 bases agree with TRBD2. Germline V gives CDR1 SGHAT, CDR2 FQNNGV. Trimming at V came to 2 bases and at J to 7 bases, leaving 9 bases not matched to a gene. CDR3 length equals 16 residues.

The J gene is TRBJ1-4, the V gene TRBV9; D remains unclear. Trimming removed 0 bases from V and 6 bases from J, with 12 bases in between. The CDR3 sequence is 15 residues long. In germline, CDR1 is SGDLS, CDR2 YYNGEE. CDR3 sequence (DNA): TGTGCCAGCAGCGTAGATGGGAGGAAGGATGAAAAACTGTTTTTT. Protein: CASSVDGRKDEKLFF.

This clone occurred a few times. The V and J genes are TRBV7-8 and TRBJ2-1, with 8 bases identical to TRBD2. Germline V CDR1 and CDR2: SGHVS, FQNEAQ. V was clipped by 4 bases and J by 0 bases; unmatched bases: 2. There are 15 residues in the CDR3. CDR3 in amino acids: CASSYGGASYNEQFF. The CDR3 nucleotides read TGTGCCAGCAGCTACGGGGGGGCCTCCTACAATGAGCAGTTCTTC.

The chain uses TRBV29-1 and TRBJ2-7; D is ambiguous. Germline CDR1 reads SQVTM; CDR2 reads ANQGSEA. The V gene lost 7 bases and the J gene lost 4 bases, with 14 bases spanning the gap. The CDR3 totals 12 residues. CDR3 in DNA: TGCAGCGGAACCACGAACAGTTACGAGCAGTACTTC. It translates to CSGTTNSYEQYF.

Turning to this clone: The germline gene is not matched at one end of the junction; a read error may be the cause. This chain joins TRBV7-9 and TRBJ1-6; 7 bases are shared with TRBD1. The germline V gene encodes CDR1 SEHNR and CDR2 FQNEAQ (reference sequence). The CDR3 is 14 amino acids. CDR3 in DNA: TGTGCCAGCAGCCTAGCGACAGGGAATTCACCCCTCCACTTT. It encodes CASSLATGNSPLHF.